This is a list of T cell receptor beta chains from one sample in a study of shared clonotypes between healthy human individuals. Measured with immunoSEQ multiplex PCR; TCRdb has only the in-frame clones, and not every one. The sample has some 1.5 million clones, about 96% seen once; the top ten hold approximately 1%. Sequenced sample: naive CD4+ T cells sorted from blood. These receptors were taken from a man aged 30 to 45 in good health. Both conserved end residues are part of each CDR3. The D gene is left open where the match is weak. Rows may omit the clone size; those that give it use once, few, many or a size class.

>.|TRBJ2-7|.|TRBV5-1
CASSTIAAEQYF
TGCGCCAGCAGCACGATAGCCGCCGAGCAGTACTTC
>.|TRBJ2-7|.|TRBV9
CASSPHPGGEHSYEQYF
TGTGCCAGCAGCCCTCACCCAGGCGGGGAACACTCCTACGAGCAGTACTTC
>.|TRBJ1-2|.|TRBV6-1
CASSVWGGGYTF
TGTGCCAGCAGTGTGTGGGGGGGAGGCTACACCTTC
>TRBD1|TRBJ1-5|.|TRBV18
CASSPQNRGNQPQHF
TGTGCCAGCTCACCACAAAACAGGGGGAATCAGCCCCAGCATTTT
>.|TRBJ1-3|.|TRBV28
CASSYTVGAGNTIYF
TGTGCCAGCAGCTACACGGTGGGGGCTGGAAACACCATATATTTT
>.|TRBJ2-7|.|TRBV7-6
CASSLGSPTGSYEQYF
TGTGCCAGCAGCTTAGGGTCCCCAACGGGCTCCTACGAGCAGTACTTC
>.|TRBJ2-3|.|TRBV7-3
CASSQRGSSTDTQYF
TGTGCCAGCAGCCAACGGGGAAGTAGCACAGATACGCAGTATTTT
>.|TRBJ2-5|once|TRBV6-5
CASSLTGDQETQYF
TGTGCCAGCAGTTTGACAGGAGACCAAGAGACCCAGTACTTC
>TRBD2|TRBJ2-1|.|TRBV28
CASSSGAGGPDEQFF
TGTGCCAGCAGTTCCGGAGCGGGAGGGCCGGATGAGCAGTTCTTC
>TRBD2|TRBJ2-1|.|TRBV30
CAWILREGSYNEQFF
TGTGCCTGGATTCTGCGGGAGGGCTCCTACAATGAGCAGTTCTTC
>.|TRBJ1-1|.|TRBV5-1
CASSLQGTNTEAFF
TGCGCCAGCAGCTTGCAGGGGACTAACACTGAAGCTTTCTTT
>.|TRBJ1-5|.|TRBV7-2
CASSRILNQPQHF
TGTGCCAGCAGCCGAATTCTAAATCAGCCCCAGCATTTT
>TRBD1|TRBJ1-5|.|TRBV4-3
CASSQSGTGDQPQHF
TGCGCCAGCAGCCAGTCTGGGACAGGGGATCAGCCCCAGCATTTT
>.|TRBJ2-2|.|TRBV5-5
CASSLKGGTGELFF
TGTGCCAGCAGCCTCAAGGGGGGCACCGGGGAGCTGTTTTTT
>TRBD1|TRBJ2-5|.|TRBV7-2
CASSPDRGDETQYF
TGTGCCAGCAGCCCGGACAGGGGGGATGAGACCCAGTACTTC
>.|TRBJ1-1|.|TRBV6-1
CASSEGGIGNTEAFF
TGTGCCAGCAGTGAAGGGGGGATAGGGAACACTGAAGCTTTCTTT
>TRBD2|TRBJ2-3|.|TRBV5-4
CASSSAHAGAVDTQYF
TGTGCCAGCAGCTCGGCCCACGCGGGAGCTGTAGATACGCAGTATTTT
>TRBD2|TRBJ2-3|.|TRBV10-3
CAITQGLAESTDTQYF
TGTGCCATCACCCAGGGACTAGCGGAGAGCACAGATACGCAGTATTTT
>TRBD2|TRBJ2-3|.|TRBV2
CASSELRTSTDTQYF
TGTGCCAGCAGTGAATTAAGGACTAGCACCGATACGCAGTATTTT
>.|TRBJ1-5|once|TRBV18
CASSPNGGGDQPQHF
TGTGCCAGCTCACCAAATGGAGGGGGGGATCAGCCCCAGCATTTT
>.|TRBJ2-1|.|TRBV18
CASSPIVREQFF
TGTGCCAGCTCACCGATCGTCAGGGAGCAGTTCTTC
>.|TRBJ1-2|.|TRBV11-2
CASSLGGSGRGIYGYTF
TGTGCCAGCAGCTTAGGAGGGAGCGGGAGGGGTATCTATGGCTACACCTTC
>.|TRBJ2-7|.|TRBV7-2
CASSLDGGKAYEQYF
TGTGCCAGCAGCTTAGACGGTGGTAAGGCCTACGAGCAGTACTTC
>TRBD2|TRBJ2-5|.|TRBV10-3
CAISESMAGGGTQYF
TGTGCCATCAGTGAGTCGATGGCAGGCGGGGGGACCCAGTACTTC
>.|TRBJ2-5|.|TRBV5-1
CASSLGIVQETQYF
TGCGCCAGCAGCTTGGGGATCGTACAAGAGACCCAGTACTTC
>.|TRBJ2-5|.|TRBV11-2
CASSFPVRETQYF
TGTGCCAGCAGCTTTCCCGTTAGGGAGACCCAGTACTTC
>.|TRBJ2-5|once|TRBV5-6
CASSLARRYQETQYF
TGTGCCAGCAGCTTGGCTCGCCGCTACCAAGAGACCCAGTACTTC
>.|TRBJ1-3|once|TRBV6-1
CASSELGTIYF
TGTGCCAGCAGTGAATTGGGCACCATATATTTT
>TRBD1|TRBJ2-1|.|TRBV7-2
CASSPGTGLLGEQFF
TGTGCCAGCAGCCCTGGGACAGGGTTGTTGGGTGAGCAGTTCTTC
>.|TRBJ2-2|.|TRBV9
CASSVGEWGTGELFF
TGTGCCAGCAGCGTAGGGGAGTGGGGGACCGGGGAGCTGTTTTTT
>TRBD1|TRBJ2-3|.|TRBV2
CASSSQGWTDTQYF
TGTGCCAGCAGTTCACAGGGGTGGACAGATACGCAGTATTTT
>TRBD1|TRBJ2-7|.|TRBV18
CASSPGTGSSEQYF
TGTGCCAGCTCACCCGGGACAGGTTCCTCCGAGCAGTACTTC
>.|TRBJ2-2|.|TRBV5-8
CASSLGQGSGELFF
TGTGCCAGCAGCTTGGGGCAGGGGAGCGGGGAGCTGTTTTTT
>.|TRBJ2-7|.|TRBV5-1
CASSLGRGETYEQYF
TGCGCCAGCAGCTTGGGAAGGGGAGAGACCTACGAGCAGTACTTC
>TRBD1|TRBJ2-6|.|TRBV11-1
CASSSDRAWANVLTF
TGTGCCAGCAGCTCCGACAGGGCATGGGCCAACGTCCTGACTTTC
>TRBD1|TRBJ1-3|.|TRBV2
CASSARRQGPSGNTIYF
TGTGCCAGCAGTGCCCGAAGACAGGGGCCCTCTGGAAACACCATATATTTT
>.|TRBJ2-3|.|TRBV27
CASNSGLTDTQYF
TGTGCCAGCAACTCGGGTTTGACAGATACGCAGTATTTT
>.|TRBJ1-1|.|TRBV19
CASSQYTGGLNTEAFF
TGTGCCAGTAGTCAATACACGGGGGGACTGAACACTGAAGCTTTCTTT
>.|TRBJ2-3|once|TRBV7-6
CASSLDWERRADTQYF
TGTGCCAGCAGCTTAGACTGGGAGCGAAGGGCAGATACGCAGTATTTT
>.|TRBJ2-6|.|TRBV7-2
CASSLRRFGANVLTF
TGTGCCAGCAGCTTAAGGCGTTTTGGGGCCAACGTCCTGACTTTC
>TRBD1|TRBJ2-7|.|TRBV7-6
CASSLMSGTGSSYEQYF
TGTGCCAGCAGCTTAATGTCGGGGACAGGTTCTAGCTACGAGCAGTACTTC
>.|TRBJ2-1|.|TRBV28
CASSPMPSNNEQFF
TGTGCCAGCAGCCCTATGCCTTCAAACAATGAGCAGTTCTTC
>.|TRBJ1-2|.|TRBV9
CASSANYGYTF
TGTGCCAGCAGCGCCAATTATGGCTACACCTTC
>TRBD2|TRBJ2-2|.|TRBV10-1
CASRREGNTGELFF
TGCGCCAGCAGGAGGGAGGGCAACACCGGGGAGCTGTTTTTT
>TRBD1|TRBJ2-7|once|TRBV7-8
CASSLGQGGPYEQYF
TGTGCCAGCAGCTTGGGACAGGGGGGCCCCTACGAGCAGTACTTC
>.|TRBJ1-5|once|TRBV28
CASSSVHNQPQHF
TGTGCCAGCAGTTCCGTCCACAATCAGCCCCAGCATTTT
>.|TRBJ2-3|.|TRBV11-2
CASSLGTGTDTQYF
TGTGCCAGCAGCTTAGGGACCGGCACAGATACGCAGTATTTT
>TRBD1|TRBJ2-1|.|TRBV5-1
CASSLDRGYNEQFF
TGCGCCAGCAGCCTGGACAGGGGATACAATGAGCAGTTCTTC
>TRBD2|TRBJ2-6|.|TRBV6-5
CASSKGGSQVLTF
TGTGCCAGCAGTAAGGGAGGGTCCCAGGTCCTGACTTTC
>TRBD1|TRBJ2-6|.|TRBV11-2
CASSPLRTGVSGANVLTF
TGTGCCAGCAGCCCCCTTAGGACAGGGGTATCTGGGGCCAACGTCCTGACTTTC
>TRBD1|TRBJ1-1|.|TRBV6-5
CASSYLTGTGDSFF
TGTGCCAGCAGTTACCTTACCGGGACAGGGGATTCTTTCTTT
>TRBD1|TRBJ2-2|.|TRBV5-8
CASSPGQGVNTGELFF
TGTGCCAGCAGCCCAGGACAGGGAGTCAACACCGGGGAGCTGTTTTTT